This TCR beta chain comes out of a study of T cell responses to AZD1222 COVID-19 vaccine. Details on this clone: What it binds is unknown.

Clones were read by immunoSEQ multiplex PCR, and TCRdb kept only the in-frame ones, dropping some. The table has approximately 52,000 clones, about nine tenths seen once. Findings and limits, study-wide: Repertoire samples came only from after the peak T cell response. Two AZD1222 doses significantly raised spike-specific TCR breadth and depth over controls.

This sequence originates from an adult who received the AZD1222 COVID-19 vaccine. The sequencing used peripheral blood, collected 28 days after the second AZD1222 dose.

The CDR3 spells CASSPTSNQPQHF. The CDR3 DNA follows: TGTGCCAGCTCACCGACATCAAATCAGCCCCAGCATTTT. The rearrangement uses TRBV18 and TRBJ1-5; D uncertain. Germline lookup yields CDR1 KGHSH and CDR2 LQKENI. The CDR3 contains 13 residues. The V end was cut by 3 bases, the J end by 4 bases, with 7 bases between. The whole variable domain, remainder taken from reference TRBV18 and TRBJ1-5, is NAGVMQNPRHLVRRRGQEARLRCSPMKGHSHVYWYRQLPEEGLKFMVYLQKENIIDESGMPKERFSAEFPKEGPSILRIQQVVRGDSAAYFCASSPTSNQPQHFGDGTRLSIL.